The rows below give T cell receptor beta chains drawn from one sample of a study of CD8+ T cells in alopecia areata. Repertoires were generated with immunoSEQ multiplex PCR, while TCRdb's copy carries only in-frame clones and drops some. The sample lists hundreds of thousands of clones, about three fifths seen once, with approximately 0.5% in the top ten. The material sequenced was CD4+ T cells sorted from blood, taken at week 0. These receptors were collected from a human donor with alopecia areata. Both conserved end residues are part of each CDR3. Each record gives: J gene, D gene, V gene, clone size, CDR3 DNA, CDR3 protein. D genes are given only for firm matches. Clone size is shown for a subset of rows, as once, few, many or a class of expanded clone.

J gene: TRBJ1-2
D gene: -
V gene: TRBV18
clone size: -
CDR3 DNA: TGTGCCAGCTCACCAGATCCTGCCTATGGCTACACCTTC
CDR3 protein: CASSPDPAYGYTF

J gene: TRBJ2-3
D gene: -
V gene: TRBV19
clone size: few
CDR3 DNA: TGTGCCAGCGCGGGGTCCCTTACAGATACGCAGTATTTT
CDR3 protein: CASAGSLTDTQYF

J gene: TRBJ1-1
D gene: -
V gene: TRBV25-1
clone size: few
CDR3 DNA: TGTGCCAGCATTCCGACAGGCAGGGGCACTGAAGCTTTCTTT
CDR3 protein: CASIPTGRGTEAFF

J gene: TRBJ2-1
D gene: TRBD2
V gene: TRBV2
clone size: few
CDR3 DNA: TGTGCCAGCAGTCCACAGACTAGCGGGAGGGTCTTC
CDR3 protein: CASSPQTSGRVF

J gene: TRBJ2-4
D gene: -
V gene: TRBV7-2
clone size: few
CDR3 DNA: TGTGCCAGCAGCCCCAGCCCTACTAGAACCAAAAACATTCAGTACTTC
CDR3 protein: CASSPSPTRTKNIQYF

J gene: TRBJ1-2
D gene: -
V gene: TRBV29-1
clone size: -
CDR3 DNA: TGCAGCGTTGAGCAGGGTAACTATGGCTACACCTTC
CDR3 protein: CSVEQGNYGYTF

J gene: TRBJ2-5
D gene: -
V gene: TRBV15
clone size: -
CDR3 DNA: TGTGCCACCAGCAGTGGCGGGGCCGGAGAGACCCAGTACTTC
CDR3 protein: CATSSGGAGETQYF

J gene: TRBJ1-3
D gene: -
V gene: TRBV27
clone size: -
CDR3 DNA: TGTGCCAGCAGCCAGGACGGATTCTCTGGAAACACCATATATTTT
CDR3 protein: CASSQDGFSGNTIYF

J gene: TRBJ1-2
D gene: TRBD1
V gene: TRBV5-8
clone size: few
CDR3 DNA: TGTGCCAGCAATCCGGGACAGGGGAACTATGGCTACACCTTC
CDR3 protein: CASNPGQGNYGYTF

J gene: TRBJ2-7
D gene: TRBD2
V gene: TRBV2
clone size: few
CDR3 DNA: TGTGCCAGCAGTCTGGGACTAAGCGGCGAGCAGTACTTC
CDR3 protein: CASSLGLSGEQYF

J gene: TRBJ2-5
D gene: -
V gene: TRBV5-6
clone size: -
CDR3 DNA: TGTGCCAGCAGCTTGAGTGAGACCCAGTACTTC
CDR3 protein: CASSLSETQYF

J gene: TRBJ2-5
D gene: -
V gene: TRBV9
clone size: -
CDR3 DNA: TGTGCCAGCAGCGCATCTACAGGGACAGAGACCCAGTACTTC
CDR3 protein: CASSASTGTETQYF

J gene: TRBJ2-1
D gene: -
V gene: TRBV19
clone size: -
CDR3 DNA: TGTGCCAGTAGTACAGGAGGTAGTGGGGGCAATGAGCAGTTCTTC
CDR3 protein: CASSTGGSGGNEQFF

J gene: TRBJ1-2
D gene: -
V gene: TRBV6-6
clone size: -
CDR3 DNA: TGTGCCAGCGCCGAGTGCCCCTACTTC
CDR3 protein: CASAECPYF

J gene: TRBJ2-5
D gene: -
V gene: TRBV7-2
clone size: -
CDR3 DNA: TGTGCCAGCAGCCCTATATGGGGAAGCCAAGAGACCCAGTACTTC
CDR3 protein: CASSPIWGSQETQYF

J gene: TRBJ2-7
D gene: -
V gene: TRBV6-5
clone size: -
CDR3 DNA: TGTGCCAGCAGTTACGAATCGGCAGTACCCTACGAGCAGTACTTC
CDR3 protein: CASSYESAVPYEQYF

J gene: TRBJ1-1
D gene: -
V gene: TRBV5-1
clone size: -
CDR3 DNA: TGCGCCAGCAGCTTGAGCCGGAACACTGAAGCTTTCTTT
CDR3 protein: CASSLSRNTEAFF